The sequence of this TCR beta chain was determined in a study of blood T cell repertoires in COVID-19. Looking at the study overall: The United States, Italy and Spain provided the acute and convalescent COVID-19 samples. From T cells, B-cell-depleted T cells, or PBMCs came the material, which was cDNA or gDNA.

The CDR3 contains 13 residues. Deletions cut 6 bases from V and 4 bases from J, with 12 bases between. How the authors handled the data: Amplifying reference gene primers gave estimates of nucleated cell counts. Sequenced by immunoSEQ multiplex PCR; TCRdb stores in-frame clones only, minus some. The V and J calls and clone size come from that table; D and trimming were worked out from the DNA. Of 80,000 to 95,000 clones in the sample, roughly three quarters are singletons; the top ten hold roughly 10%. The TCR sequence derives from an elderly woman with acute or convalescent COVID-19. This chain joins TRBV12-3 or TRBV12-4 and TRBJ1-2; D is unclear. The specimen was peripheral blood. Here the CDR3 reads CASRSDTSYGYTF. The DNA for the CDR3 is TGTGCCAGCAGATCCGACACGAGCTATGGCTACACCTTC.